This T cell receptor (beta chain) was recorded in a study of T cell responses to AZD1222 COVID-19 vaccine. This clone was detected once. The antigen remains undetermined. Study observations and caveats: Following two doses of AZD1222, Spike-specific TCR breadth and depth rose. Only after the peak T cell response were repertoires sampled. Donors skewed white British and female; clonal diversity was possibly underestimated.

Profiled with immunoSEQ multiplex PCR; TCRdb holds only in-frame clones, not every one. This sample yields 130,000 or so clones, of which over 90% are seen a single time; around 7% belongs to the top ten. CDR1 SGHKS and CDR2 YYEKEE come from the germline V gene (reference sequence). The J segment lost 3 bases and the V segment lost 4 bases, leaving 8 bases of the junction unmatched. The CDR3 is 16 amino acids. The sequencing used peripheral blood, collected on day 0 of AZD1222 vaccination. This TCR came from an adult in good health. V usage is TRBV5-5 and J usage is TRBJ1-3; 9 nucleotides align to TRBD1. The CDR3 DNA is TGTGCCAGCAGCACCACACAGGGGGCCGGTGGAAACACCATATATTTT. It specifies CASSTTQGAGGNTIYF.